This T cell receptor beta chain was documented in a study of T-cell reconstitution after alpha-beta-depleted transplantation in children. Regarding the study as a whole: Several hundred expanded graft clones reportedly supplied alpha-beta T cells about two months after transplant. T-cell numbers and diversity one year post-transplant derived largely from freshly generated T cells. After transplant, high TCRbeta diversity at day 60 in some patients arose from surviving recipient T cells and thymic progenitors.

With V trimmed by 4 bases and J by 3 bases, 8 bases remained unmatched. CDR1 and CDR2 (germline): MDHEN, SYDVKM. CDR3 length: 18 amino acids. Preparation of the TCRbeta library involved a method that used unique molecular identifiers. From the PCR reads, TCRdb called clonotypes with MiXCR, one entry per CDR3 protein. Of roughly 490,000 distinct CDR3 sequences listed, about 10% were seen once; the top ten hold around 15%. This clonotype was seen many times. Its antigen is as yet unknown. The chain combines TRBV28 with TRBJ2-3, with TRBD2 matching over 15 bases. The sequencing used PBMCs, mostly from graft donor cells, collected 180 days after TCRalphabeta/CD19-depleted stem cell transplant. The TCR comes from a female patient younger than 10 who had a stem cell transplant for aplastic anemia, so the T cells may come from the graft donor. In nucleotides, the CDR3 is TGTGCCAGCAGTTCTCCGGGACTAGCGGGAGGAACAACAGATACGCAGTATTTT. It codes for CASSSPGLAGGTTDTQYF.